The 29 T cell receptor beta chains below come from one sample, sequenced in a study of immune evolution from preneoplasia to lung adenocarcinoma. The table came from immunoSEQ multiplex PCR; TCRdb's copy has only in-frame clones and leaves some out. Of 6,000 to 8,000 clones listed, 70% to 80% are singletons. The sequenced sample consisted of FFPE lung adenocarcinoma in situ tissue. Receptors were obtained from an older donor with lung adenocarcinoma.

The rearrangement links TRBV18 to TRBJ1-2, with D unclear. V lost 2 bases, J lost 3 bases, and 7 bases lay in between. CDR1 and CDR2 (germline): KGHSH, LQKENI. This CDR3 region has 13 residues. CDR3 loop: CASSPKADYGYTF. In DNA, the CDR3 is TGTGCCAGCTCACCAAAGGCAGACTATGGCTACACCTTC.

CDR3 amino acids: CASSPPEDRAVGYTF. CDR3 nucleotides: TGTGCCAGCAGCCCGCCCGAAGACAGGGCGGTAGGCTACACCTTC. The V gene is TRBV7-9, the J gene TRBJ1-2, with 7 bases fitting TRBD1. The germline V gene has CDR1 SEHNR and CDR2 FQNEAQ (reference sequence). The CDR3 runs 15 residues. Trimming at V came to 5 bases and at J to 8 bases, leaving 14 bases not matched to a gene.

The chain recombines TRBV15 with TRBJ2-7; 11 positions match TRBD2. This CDR3 is 15 amino acids long. With 6 bases clipped from V and 5 bases from J, the junction kept 9 bases outside the gene matches. The germline V gene encodes CDR1 LNHNV and CDR2 YYDKDF (reference sequence). For the CDR3, the DNA is TGTGCCACCAGGGGATCGGGACTAGCGGTCCACGAGCAGTACTTC. It encodes CATRGSGLAVHEQYF.

This clone showed up just once. The chain is built from TRBV19 and TRBJ1-2; D is possibly TRBD1 (5 bases). V was trimmed by 3 bases and J by 7 bases, leaving 15 bases between them. The CDR3 contains 14 residues. Per germline, CDR1 LNHDA and CDR2 SQIVND (reference sequence). CDR3 sequence: CASSIETEIRGYTF. CDR3 sequence (DNA): TGTGCCAGTAGTATCGAGACAGAGATTCGTGGCTACACCTTC.

This chain joins TRBV11-1 and TRBJ2-5, with TRBD1 matching 9 bases. Germline lookup yields CDR1 SGHAT and CDR2 FQDESV (reference sequence). Trimming cost V 5 bases and J 1 base; bases outside gene matches: 8. The CDR3 has 16 residues. The CDR3 loop is CASSKSGTGSQETQYF. CDR3 bases: TGTGCCAGCAGCAAGTCCGGGACAGGGTCCCAAGAGACCCAGTACTTC.

The V and J genes are TRBV5-4 and TRBJ2-5; D may be TRBD1 (6 bases). The germline V gene encodes CDR1 SGHNT and CDR2 YYREEE (reference sequence). This CDR3 has 14 residues. Trimming pared 4 bases from V and 3 bases from J, leaving 13 bases between. DNA for the CDR3: TGTGCCAGCAGCCTCAGGGGCAGAGAAGAGACCCAGTACTTC. As protein: CASSLRGREETQYF.

In this sample, this clone turned up a few times. The chain carries TRBV30 and TRBJ2-1, with D perhaps matching TRBD1 (5 bases). The germline CDR1 and CDR2 sequences are GTSNPN and SVGIG (reference sequence). The CDR3 is 15 residues long. The V gene lost 5 bases and the J gene lost 0 bases, with 14 bases spanning the gap. The CDR3 region is CAWESTDTSYNEQFF. CDR3 in DNA: TGTGCCTGGGAAAGTACGGACACCTCCTACAATGAGCAGTTCTTC.

The chain joins TRBV11-2 to TRBJ2-1; D gene ambiguous. Germline V gene data show CDR1 as SGHAT and CDR2 as FQNNGV. Trimming stripped 2 bases from V and 6 bases from J, with 5 bases between. The CDR3 spans 12 residues. The CDR3 bases are TGTGCCAGCAGCTTACAGGTCAATGAGCAGTTCTTC. Its translation is CASSLQVNEQFF.

The chain links TRBV7-8 to TRBJ2-7; D may correspond to TRBD1 or TRBD2 (5 bases each). V was cut by 5 bases and J by 4 bases, with 21 bases left in between. Germline CDR1 SGHVS, CDR2 FQNEAQ. There are 16 residues in the CDR3. The CDR3 bases are TGTGCCAGCAGCCCCGCCCCGGGACGGCTCCTTTACGAGCAGTACTTC. Translating gives CASSPAPGRLLYEQYF.

V gene TRBV5-4 combines with J gene TRBJ1-2; D is ambiguous. This CDR3 contains 12 residues. V dropped 0 bases and J dropped 7 bases, with 7 bases sitting between them. Germline V gene sequence: CDR1 SGHNT, CDR2 YYREEE (reference sequence). The CDR3 loop is CASSLDESGYTF. CDR3 sequence (DNA): TGTGCCAGCAGCTTGGACGAATCTGGCTACACCTTC.

The V and J genes are TRBV6-5 and TRBJ1-1; D uncertain. CDR3 length equals 13 residues. CDR1 is MNHEY, CDR2 SVGAGI, per germline. V lost 0 bases to trimming and J lost 4 bases, with 6 bases between them. The DNA of the CDR3 is TGTGCCAGCAGTTACTCTAAGGGCACTGAAGCTTTCTTT. Its translation: CASSYSKGTEAFF.

This clone was found once. The chain employs TRBV4-2 and TRBJ2-2, with TRBD1 matching over 8 bases. The V gene's germline CDR1 is LGHNA and CDR2 YNFKEQ. The V gene end was trimmed by 2 bases and the J gene end by 1 base; junction bases not matched to a gene: 6. The CDR3 loop spans 17 amino acids. CDR3 bases: TGTGCCAGCAGCCAACCGACTGGGACAGGGAACACCGGGGAGCTGTTTTTT. Protein sequence: CASSQPTGTGNTGELFF.

The chain links TRBV2 to TRBJ1-5; D call uncertain. V dropped 7 bases and J dropped 5 bases, with 12 bases sitting between them. The CDR3 totals 13 residues. CDR1 is SNHLY and CDR2 is FYNNEI in the germline V gene. The CDR3 region has the DNA TGTGCCAGCAATCTACGGTGGGATCAGCCCCAGCATTTT. Protein product: CASNLRWDQPQHF.

This chain links TRBV27 with TRBJ2-1; no definite D call. Germline CDR1 reads MNHEY; CDR2 reads SMNVEV (reference sequence). The CDR3 has 15 amino acids. Trimming took 5 bases from V and 0 from J, leaving 11 bases between them. CDR3 sequence (DNA): TGTGCCAGCAGTCAGCCGGCAGGCTCCTACAATGAGCAGTTCTTC. It specifies CASSQPAGSYNEQFF.

This chain uses TRBV2 with TRBJ2-5, with 8 bases matching TRBD2. The CDR3 runs 16 residues. V gave up 2 bases and J gave up 5 bases; unmatched junction bases: 10. Germline loops: CDR1 SNHLY, CDR2 FYNNEI. This chain's CDR3 is CASSELGRARGETQYF. The CDR3, as DNA: TGTGCCAGCAGTGAACTCGGGAGGGCACGGGGGGAGACCCAGTACTTC.

The chain employs TRBV15 and TRBJ2-7; 7 nucleotides line up with TRBD1. The CDR3 runs 12 residues. Germline-derived CDR1 and CDR2 are LNHNV and YYDKDF (reference sequence). The J segment lost 6 bases and the V segment lost 4 bases, leaving 3 bases of the junction unmatched. In nucleotides, the CDR3 is TGTGCCACCAGCATTTACAGGGGCGAGCAGTACTTC. This encodes CATSIYRGEQYF.

V gene TRBV7-6 combines with J gene TRBJ2-5; 7 bases map to TRBD2. CDR3 length equals 13 residues. Trimming at V came to 5 bases and at J to 5 bases, leaving 5 bases not matched to a gene. The germline gives CDR1 SGHVS, CDR2 FNYEAQ. CDR3 coding DNA: TGTGCCAGCAGCACAGGACTAGATGAGACCCAGTACTTC. It yields the protein CASSTGLDETQYF.

The chain combines TRBV2 with TRBJ2-1; D is unclear. Trimming removed 4 bases at V and 8 bases at J, with 9 bases between. Germline V lookup: CDR1 SNHLY, CDR2 FYNNEI. The CDR3 length is 12 residues. The CDR3 loop reads CASSVYSHEQFF. The CDR3 DNA is TGTGCCAGCAGTGTCTATAGCCATGAGCAGTTCTTC.

This clone was found once. This chain uses TRBV28 with TRBJ2-1; D might be TRBD2 (5 bases). Germline V gives CDR1 MDHEN, CDR2 SYDVKM. The V end lost 3 bases, the J end lost 7 bases, and 13 bases lay between the germline ends. There are 14 residues in the CDR3. Written as DNA, the CDR3 is TGTGCCAGCAGTTTGCCCCCGTCGGGAAATGAGCAGTTCTTC. Residues: CASSLPPSGNEQFF. Based on the CDR3 plus reference TRBV28 and TRBJ2-1, the full variable domain is DVKVTQSSRYLVKRTGEKVFLECVQDMDHENMFWYRQDPGLGLRLIYFSYDVKMKEKGDIPEGYSVSREKKERFSLILESASTNQTSMYLCASSLPPSGNEQFFGPGTRLTVL.

J is TRBJ1-2 and V is TRBV6-6, with D possibly TRBD1 on 6 matching bases. V was cut by 8 bases and J by 4 bases, with 11 bases left in between. Germline V gives CDR1 MNHNY, CDR2 SVGAGI (reference sequence). This CDR3 has 12 amino acids. Here the CDR3 DNA reads TGTGCCAGCCGACAGGACCTCTATGGCTACACCTTC. It encodes CASRQDLYGYTF.

V is TRBV12-5 and J is TRBJ2-3; D unclear. The germline V gene has CDR1 LGHNT and CDR2 FRNRAP. This CDR3 is built from 13 residues. V shed 1 base and J shed 6 bases, with 8 bases lying between them. CDR3 bases: TGTGCTAGTGGTTTGGGCACGTTGGATACGCAGTATTTT. Its protein is CASGLGTLDTQYF. Supplemented by reference TRBV12-5 and TRBJ2-3, the full variable domain reads DARVTQTPRHKVTEMGQEVTMRCQPILGHNTVFWYRQTMMQGLELLAYFRNRAPLDDSGMPKDRFSAEMPDATLATLKIQPSEPRDSAVYFCASGLGTLDTQYFGPGTRLTVL.

The chain is built from TRBV18 and TRBJ1-1; 9 bases are a match to TRBD1. The CDR3 has 14 amino acids. Losses at the gene ends were 6 bases for V and 3 bases for J; bases not matched to a gene: 5. Germline CDR1 is KGHSH and CDR2 is LQKENI. CDR3 nucleotides: TGTGCCAGCTCGCAGACAGGGGGTTACACTGAAGCTTTCTTT. The encoded protein is CASSQTGGYTEAFF. Based on the CDR3 plus reference TRBV18 and TRBJ1-1, the full variable domain is NAGVMQNPRHLVRRRGQEARLRCSPMKGHSHVYWYRQLPEEGLKFMVYLQKENIIDESGMPKERFSAEFPKEGPSILRIQQVVRGDSAAYFCASSQTGGYTEAFFGQGTRLTVV.

The rearrangement links TRBV30 to TRBJ2-7; 8 bases line up with TRBD1. This CDR3 is 16 amino acids long. Germline V gene lookup returns CDR1 GTSNPN and CDR2 SVGIG (reference sequence). V shed 2 bases and J 3 bases; nucleotides not matched to a gene: 12. The chain's CDR3 is CAWSPVSGQAVYEQYF. The CDR3, as DNA: TGTGCCTGGAGTCCCGTATCGGGACAGGCGGTCTACGAGCAGTACTTC. The full variable domain, in which reference TRBV30 and TRBJ2-7 provide the parts outside the CDR3, is SQTIHQWPATLVQPVGSPLSLECTVEGTSNPNLYWYRQAAGRGLQLLFYSVGIGQISSEVPQNLSASRPQDRQFILSSKKLLLSDSGFYLCAWSPVSGQAVYEQYFGPGTRLTVT.

The gene calls are TRBV2 and TRBJ1-3; maybe TRBD1 (5 bases). The germline CDR1 and CDR2 sequences are SNHLY and FYNNEI. Trimming cost V 4 bases and J 4 bases, with 11 bases left between them. The CDR3 loop spans 14 amino acids. The chain's CDR3 is CASSAGRSGNTIYF. Written as DNA, the CDR3 is TGTGCCAGCAGTGCAGGGCGTTCGGGAAACACCATATATTTT.

V gene TRBV7-8 combines with J gene TRBJ1-2; unclear D gene. There are 16 residues in the CDR3. Trimming took 5 bases from V and 5 from J, leaving 21 bases between them. The germline CDR1 and CDR2 sequences are SGHVS and FQNEAQ. The CDR3, as DNA: TGTGCCAGCAGCCCAAGGACGGCAGCGGATAAATATGGCTACACCTTC. Translated: CASSPRTAADKYGYTF.

The rearrangement joins TRBV19 to TRBJ2-7; 11 positions agree with TRBD2. Trimming took 4 bases from V and 4 from J; bases not matched to a gene: 9. CDR3 length: 16 residues. Germline-derived CDR1 and CDR2 are LNHDA and SQIVND (reference sequence). The CDR3 is CASSTQLAGVDYEQYF. DNA of the CDR3: TGTGCCAGTAGTACCCAACTAGCGGGAGTTGATTACGAGCAGTACTTC.

The gene calls are TRBV6-5 and TRBJ1-2; D gene ambiguous. V dropped 6 bases and J dropped 8 bases, with 13 bases sitting between them. The CDR3 loop spans 12 amino acids. Looked up from germline, CDR1 is MNHEY and CDR2 is SVGAGI. Here the CDR3 DNA reads TGTGCCAGCAGACGGGCCCGGTCGGGCTACACCTTC. It encodes CASRRARSGYTF.

The J gene is TRBJ1-5, the V gene TRBV7-8; D not certain. V was pared by 1 base and J by 4 bases, with 17 bases between. The CDR3 runs 17 residues. Germline lookup yields CDR1 SGHVS and CDR2 FQNEAQ. The CDR3 DNA reads TGTGCCAGCAGCTTAGGGGCCCTGGCGATGGGGAATCAGCCCCAGCATTTT. Translation: CASSLGALAMGNQPQHF.

J is TRBJ1-1 and V is TRBV7-2; perhaps TRBD1 as D (5 bases). Trimming took 1 base from V and 5 from J, leaving 11 bases between them. Germline assignment: CDR1 SGHTA and CDR2 FQGNSA. The CDR3 runs 14 residues. CDR3: CASSLGGDMTEAFF. CDR3 DNA sequence: TGTGCCAGCAGCTTAGGGGGGGATATGACTGAAGCTTTCTTT.